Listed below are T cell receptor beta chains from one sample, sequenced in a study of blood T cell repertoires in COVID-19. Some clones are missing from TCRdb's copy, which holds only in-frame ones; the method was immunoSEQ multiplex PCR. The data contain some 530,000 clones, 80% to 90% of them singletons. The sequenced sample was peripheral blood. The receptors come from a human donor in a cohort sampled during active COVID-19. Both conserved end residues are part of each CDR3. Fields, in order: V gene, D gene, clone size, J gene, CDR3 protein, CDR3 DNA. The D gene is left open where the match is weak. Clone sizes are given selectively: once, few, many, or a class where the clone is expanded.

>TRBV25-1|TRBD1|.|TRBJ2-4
CASSRGQGVDIQYF
TGTGCCAGCAGTCGTGGACAGGGGGTAGACATTCAGTACTTC
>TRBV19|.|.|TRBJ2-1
CASSPGGARYNEQFF
TGTGCCAGTAGTCCAGGCGGGGCACGGTACAATGAGCAGTTCTTC
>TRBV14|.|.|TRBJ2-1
CASSQAAAANEQFF
TGTGCCAGCAGCCAGGCCGCGGCAGCCAATGAGCAGTTCTTC
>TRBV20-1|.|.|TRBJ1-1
CSLELRTEAFF
TGCAGTCTGGAACTACGCACTGAAGCTTTCTTT
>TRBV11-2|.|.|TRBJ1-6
CASSSGQYNSPLHF
TGTGCCAGCAGCTCGGGACAATATAATTCACCCCTCCACTTT
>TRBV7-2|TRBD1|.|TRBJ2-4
CASSSTGGVAKNIQYF
TGTGCCAGCAGCTCGACAGGGGGGGTAGCCAAAAACATTCAGTACTTC
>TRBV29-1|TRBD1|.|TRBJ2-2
CSVVGTGVNGELFF
TGCAGCGTTGTTGGGACAGGGGTAAACGGGGAGCTGTTTTTT
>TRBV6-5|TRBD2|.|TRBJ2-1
CASSSLGSGRASEQFF
TGTGCCAGCAGTTCCCTAGGTAGCGGGAGGGCCAGTGAGCAGTTCTTC
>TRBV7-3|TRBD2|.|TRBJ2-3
CASSFRRLAGQDTQYF
TGTGCCAGCAGCTTTCGGAGACTAGCAGGTCAAGATACGCAGTATTTT
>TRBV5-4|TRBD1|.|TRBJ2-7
CASSSPGQGHYEQYF
TGTGCCAGCAGCTCACCGGGACAGGGACACTACGAGCAGTACTTC
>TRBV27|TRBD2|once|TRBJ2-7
CASSPSGGDEQYF
TGTGCCAGCAGTCCTAGCGGAGGGGATGAGCAGTACTTC
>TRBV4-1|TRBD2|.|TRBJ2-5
CASSQESGSRETQYF
TGCGCCAGCAGCCAAGAAAGCGGGAGCAGGGAGACCCAGTACTTC
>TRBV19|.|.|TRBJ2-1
CASSIDSSVGLNEQFF
TGTGCCAGTAGTATAGATAGTTCTGTTGGACTCAATGAGCAGTTCTTC
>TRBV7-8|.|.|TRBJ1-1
CASSFGEDTEAFF
TGTGCCAGCAGCTTCGGGGAGGACACTGAAGCTTTCTTT
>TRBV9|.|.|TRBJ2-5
CASSPRYQETQYF
TGTGCCAGCAGCCCCCGGTACCAAGAGACCCAGTACTTC
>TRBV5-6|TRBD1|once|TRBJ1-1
CASSWTGEMNTEAFF
TGTGCCAGCAGCTGGACAGGAGAAATGAACACTGAAGCTTTCTTT
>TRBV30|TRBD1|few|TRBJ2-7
CAWSVGTGRYEQYF
TGTGCCTGGAGTGTTGGGACAGGACGCTACGAGCAGTACTTC
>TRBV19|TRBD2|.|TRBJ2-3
CASSTGGRTDTQYF
TGTGCCAGTAGTACGGGAGGGAGGACAGATACGCAGTATTTT
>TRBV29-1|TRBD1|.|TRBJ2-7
CSVTGTASYEQYF
TGCAGCGTAACCGGGACAGCATCCTACGAGCAGTACTTC
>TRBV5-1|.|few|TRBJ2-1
CASSLGLVLSYNEQFF
TGCGCCAGCAGCTTGGGGCTAGTCCTCTCCTACAATGAGCAGTTCTTC
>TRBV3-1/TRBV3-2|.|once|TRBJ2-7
CASSLEPCRGLDEQYF
TGTGCCAGCAGCCTAGAACCCTGCAGGGGATTGGACGAGCAGTACTTC
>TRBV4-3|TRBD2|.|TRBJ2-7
CASSPLAGDSSYEQYF
TGCGCCAGCAGCCCGTTAGCGGGAGATAGCTCCTACGAGCAGTACTTC
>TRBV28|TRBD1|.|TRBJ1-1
CASSSTGVVVEAFF
TGTGCCAGCAGTTCGACAGGGGTCGTGGTGGAAGCTTTCTTT
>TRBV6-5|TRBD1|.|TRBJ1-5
CASSYGTGYSNQPQHF
TGTGCCAGCAGTTACGGGACAGGTTATAGCAATCAGCCCCAGCATTTT
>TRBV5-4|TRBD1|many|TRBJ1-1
CASSHRGGTEAFF
TGTGCCAGCAGCCACAGGGGTGGGACTGAAGCTTTCTTT
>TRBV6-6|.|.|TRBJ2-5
CASSPSRGIEYQETQYF
TGTGCCAGCAGTCCCTCTCGGGGGATAGAATACCAAGAGACCCAGTACTTC
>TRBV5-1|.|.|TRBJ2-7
CASRTESYEQYF
TGCGCCAGCAGGACGGAGAGTTACGAGCAGTACTTC
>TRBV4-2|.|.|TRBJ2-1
CASTTSGSSYNEQFF
TGTGCCAGCACCACTTCCGGGAGCTCCTACAATGAGCAGTTCTTC
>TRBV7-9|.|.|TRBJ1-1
CASSFLGGMNTEAFF
TGTGCCAGCAGCTTTTTGGGAGGAATGAACACTGAAGCTTTCTTT
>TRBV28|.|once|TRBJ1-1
CASSLSGIMNTEAFF
TGTGCCAGCAGTTTATCAGGGATTATGAACACTGAAGCTTTCTTT
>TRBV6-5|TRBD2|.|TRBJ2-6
CASRGGTGANVLTF
TGTGCCAGCAGGGGGGGGACTGGGGCCAACGTCCTGACTTTC